This TCR beta chain was recorded in a study of blood T cell repertoires in COVID-19 (dated by TCRdb to about 2020). Regarding the study in general: Samples from collaborators originated in the United States, Italy and Spain and spanned both the acute and convalescent phases of COVID-19. The material from the prospective study consisted of cDNA or gDNA derived from T cells, B-cell-depleted T cells, or PBMCs. Deeply sampled blood TCRbeta repertoires from subjects exposed to, actively infected with, or recovered from COVID-19 were included in the dataset. The repertoires were made available in a free public database intended to serve as a resource for research on the immune response to SARS-CoV-2. The samples were drawn from two sources: the first 160 participants of the ongoing ImmuneRACE study, and approximately 1,300 subjects contributed by 6 global collaborators. Sample metadata almost always included a de-identified subject ID, COVID-19 status, age in years and sex. Where available, HLA class I and class II types were taken from metadata supplied by the sample provider and were not determined by assay-based typing. Overall study results and their limits: Clinical and demographic metadata were provided uncurated, with the amount varying by source and participant.

Notes on this clone: No antigen is known for it. Base qualities were left out, and no much larger clone turns up one base away.

TCRbeta CDR3 regions were amplified from genomic DNA by means of the immunoSEQ Assay, a bias-controlled multiplex PCR. Regarding the original processing steps: Nucleated cell counts per sample were estimated from amplification of reference gene primers within the assay. Sequence reads were collapsed and filtered to measure the absolute abundance of every unique TCRbeta CDR3 rearrangement. Productive Simpson clonality was computed per sample as the square root of Simpson's diversity index over productive rearrangements. Imported from immuneACCESS, the table was reduced by TCRdb to in-frame sequences with V and J called. These copies leave out some clones; in studies compared against another copy, an unresolved V gene accounts for under half, and the cause of the remainder is not known. V and J calls plus clone size are reproduced from that table; the DNA served to infer D and trimming. This sample has more than 250,000 clones in its table, and 87% of those were observed once. The ten largest clones capture 1% of the sample.

The CDR3 holds 16 amino acids from the cysteine to the phenylalanine. Only the CDR3 DNA stays, 48 bases, in frame from base 1. The germline V gene specifies SGHVS as CDR1 and FQNEAQ as CDR2. Unmatched junction bases come to 7, with V trimmed by 0 bases and J by 5 bases. Each collaborating institution followed its own protocols to collect whole blood in K2EDTA tubes. For TCRbeta analysis, collaborators shipped samples in one of three forms: frozen whole blood, isolated PBMCs, or DNA extracted from either of those sample types. Recombination joined TRBV7-8 with TRBJ2-5; TRBD2 matches 9 bases in the middle. The receptor comes from a man in his forties or fifties with active or convalescent COVID-19. The sequenced material came from peripheral blood. The CDR3: CASSLARGRALETQYF. The nucleotides are TGTGCCAGCAGCTTAGCCCGCGGGAGGGCCTTGGAGACCCAGTACTTC. The full variable domain, completed from the reference TRBV7-8 and TRBJ2-5 proteins outside the CDR3, reads GAGVSQSPRYKVAKRGQDVALRCDPISGHVSLFWYQQALGQGPEFLTYFQNEAQLDKSGLPSDRFFAERPEGSVSTLKIQRTQQEDSAVYLCASSLARGRALETQYFGPGTRLLVL.